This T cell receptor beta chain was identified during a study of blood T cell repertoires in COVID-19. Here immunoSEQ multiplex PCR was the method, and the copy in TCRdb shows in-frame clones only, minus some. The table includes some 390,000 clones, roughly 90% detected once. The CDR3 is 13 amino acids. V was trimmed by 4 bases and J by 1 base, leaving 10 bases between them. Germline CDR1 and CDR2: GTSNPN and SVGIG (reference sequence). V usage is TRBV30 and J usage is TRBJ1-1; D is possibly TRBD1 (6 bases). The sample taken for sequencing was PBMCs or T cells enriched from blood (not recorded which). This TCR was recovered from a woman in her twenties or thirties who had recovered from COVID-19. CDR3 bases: TGTGCCTGGAAGGTACAGGGGAACACTGAAGCTTTCTTT. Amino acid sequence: CAWKVQGNTEAFF.